These T cell receptor beta chains were read from a single sample in a study of beta chain features in type 1 diabetes. Repertoires were generated with immunoSEQ multiplex PCR, while TCRdb's copy carries only in-frame clones and drops some. Of about 23,000 clones in the sample, more than 45% were seen once. Sequenced material: stem cell memory CD4+ T cells from blood. The receptor set was obtained from a man aged 18-30 years with type 1 diabetes. CDR3s include the opening cysteine and the closing phenylalanine or tryptophan. D genes are given only for firm matches. Part of the rows lack a size; the others show once, few, many or a class for expanded clones.

V gene	J gene	clone size	CDR3 length	D gene	CDR3 DNA	CDR3 protein
TRBV28	TRBJ2-5	-	14	TRBD1	TGTGCCAGCAAAGAGACAGGGGGCGGAGAGACCCAGTACTTC	CASKETGGGETQYF
TRBV27	TRBJ2-1	few	14	-	TGTGCCAGCAGTTTAAGGGGATTGGGGAATGAGCAGTTCTTC	CASSLRGLGNEQFF
TRBV2	TRBJ2-7	-	14	-	TGTGCCAGCAGTGCTGGGACACACTCCTACGAGCAGTACTTC	CASSAGTHSYEQYF
TRBV7-8	TRBJ2-2	-	15	TRBD1	TGTGCCAGCAGCCGACAGGGTAGGAACACCGGGGAGCTGTTTTTT	CASSRQGRNTGELFF
TRBV4-3	TRBJ1-2	-	13	-	TGCGCCAGCAGCCCTGACATTAACTATGGCTACACCTTC	CASSPDINYGYTF
TRBV2	TRBJ2-7	-	13	-	TGTGCCAGCAGGGTGGGCATCTCCTACGAGCAGTACTTC	CASRVGISYEQYF
TRBV6-1	TRBJ2-5	-	12	-	TGTGCCAGCAGTGAACGGTTGGAGACCCAGTACTTC	CASSERLETQYF
TRBV5-1	TRBJ1-6	-	15	TRBD1	TGCGCCAGCAGCCCGGGACAGGGGGTTTATTCACCCCTCCACTTT	CASSPGQGVYSPLHF
TRBV15	TRBJ1-2	few	14	-	TGTGCCACCAGCAGAGGCCGGAAGGCGGGTGGCTACACCTTC	CATSRGRKAGGYTF
TRBV7-2	TRBJ2-2	-	15	-	TGTGCCAGCAGCTTAAACTCAGGGTCTCCCGGGGAGCTGTTTTTT	CASSLNSGSPGELFF
TRBV18	TRBJ2-5	few	14	TRBD2	TGTGCCAGCTCACCCTCACTAGCGGAAGAGACCCAGTACTTC	CASSPSLAEETQYF
TRBV27	TRBJ2-1	-	17	TRBD1	TGTGCCAGCAGTGCACGCGGACAGGATGTCTCCCACAATGAGCAGTTCTTC	CASSARGQDVSHNEQFF
TRBV7-8	TRBJ2-1	-	15	-	TGTGCCAGCAGCTTAGGGCAGGGATGGGGAAATGAGCAGTTCTTC	CASSLGQGWGNEQFF
TRBV7-2	TRBJ2-2	-	14	TRBD1	TGTGCCAGCAGCTTACGGGGACAGGGGGCATGGCTGTTTTTT	CASSLRGQGAWLFF
TRBV28	TRBJ2-5	-	17	-	TGTGCCAGCAGCCCCGCGAGCATCCGAGGAGTTCAAGAGACCCAGTACTTC	CASSPASIRGVQETQYF
TRBV29-1	TRBJ2-5	few	12	-	TGCAGCGTTGAACGGGCAGGGGTAACCCAGTACTTC	CSVERAGVTQYF
TRBV5-8	TRBJ2-5	few	14	-	TGTGCCAGCAGCTTGGGAGGTGTCCAAGAGACCCAGTACTTC	CASSLGGVQETQYF
TRBV4-1	TRBJ1-6	few	15	TRBD1	TGCGCCAGCAGCCAAGAAGGGACAGGGTATTCACCCCTCCACTTT	CASSQEGTGYSPLHF
TRBV10-3	TRBJ2-2	-	14	-	TGTGCCATCGCCTACAGGCCCGACACCGGGGAGCTGTTTTTT	CAIAYRPDTGELFF
TRBV7-8	TRBJ2-3	-	16	TRBD2	TGTGCCAGCAGCCCCCTCAGCGGGGGGGGCACAGATACGCAGTATTTT	CASSPLSGGGTDTQYF